The sequence of this T cell receptor (beta chain) was determined in a study of shared clonotypes between healthy human individuals. Study-level results: Specimens sampled were limited to blood, with tissue repertoires likely differing. Around 5% of naive CD4 clonotypes were common to several donors.

Partitioning of CD4+ cells yielded a CD45RA+ naive subset and a CD45RA-negative memory subset. CDR1 is SGHTS, CDR2 YDEGEE, per germline. This CDR3 comprises 13 residues. Trimming left V 0 bases short and J 2 bases short, with 6 bases between. TCRdb's table, derived via immunoSEQ multiplex PCR, lists solely in-frame clones and lacks some. The sample has 300,000 or so clones, approximately 79% seen once. Comment on this clone: Its antigen remains unidentified.

The sample taken for sequencing was memory CD4+ T cells sorted from blood. Noted subset: CD45RA-negative fraction. The rearrangement uses TRBV5-8 and TRBJ2-7; D not certain. The receptor comes from a man younger than 40 in good health. As DNA, the CDR3 is TGTGCCAGCAGCTTGGTAGTAACCTACGAGCAGTACTTC. This gives the protein CASSLVVTYEQYF. Full variable domain (rest looked up from reference TRBV5-8 and TRBJ2-7): EAGVTQSPTHLIKTRGQQATLRCSPISGHTSVYWYQQALGLGLQFLLWYDEGEERNRGNFPPRFSGRQFPNYSSELNVNALELEDSALYLCASSLVVTYEQYFGPGTRLTVT.